This T cell receptor (beta chain) was retrieved from a study of response to subunit inactivated influenza vaccine. This clonotype was counted at least ten times. TCRdb called the RT-PCR reads again in MiXCR, with one record for every CDR3 protein. Among about 540,000 distinct CDR3 sequences listed, around 21% were seen once. The CDR3 loop spans 15 amino acids. With 1 base clipped from V and 4 bases from J, the junction kept 1 base outside the gene matches. Germline CDR1 reads LGHNA; CDR2 reads YSLEER. The same data also contributed to another study, on T cells expressing NK-cell markers. That publication notes: Synthesis of TCR beta cDNA relied on 5'RACE template switching carrying UMIs. In roughly six donors, dominant CD3+CD56+NKG2C+ clonotypes ranked among the top 10 CD8+ clonotypes. The leading position in the CD3+CD56-NKG2C+ fraction of a few donors also went to these clonotypes. Expanded NKG2C+ T cell clones had unclear HCMV specificity.

The genes are TRBV4-3 and TRBJ2-1; 10 nucleotides align to TRBD1. The TCR originated in a man aged 50-60 years who received an inactivated influenza vaccine. The specimen comprised CD4+ T cells sorted from PBMCs, sampled roughly 13 days after vaccination. CDR3 DNA sequence: TGCGCCAGCAGCCAAGGGGGACAGGGGTACAATGAGCAGTTCTTC. Amino acid sequence: CASSQGGQGYNEQFF.